This T cell receptor beta chain was sequenced for a study of blood T cell repertoires in COVID-19. The overall study: Sites across the United States, Italy and Spain contributed samples from acute and convalescent COVID-19. Nucleic acid was either cDNA or gDNA, and it came from T cells, B-cell-depleted T cells, or PBMCs.

This CDR3 contains 14 residues. V was clipped by 6 bases and J by 8 bases; unmatched bases: 11. Looked up from germline, CDR1 is MNHEY and CDR2 is SMNVEV (reference sequence). As processed by the authors: Amplification from reference gene primers served as the basis for estimated nucleated cell counts. Sequencing used immunoSEQ multiplex PCR; TCRdb keeps in-frame clones, though not all of them. V and J calls and clone size are copied from that table; D and trimming were computed from the DNA. The sample lists about 250,000 clones; about four fifths were seen once. The chain uses TRBV27 and TRBJ1-2; TRBD1 matches at 8 bases. Sequences were obtained from peripheral blood. The sequence came from an elderly man with acute or convalescent COVID-19. In nucleotides, the CDR3 is TGTGCCAGCAGGCCCCTGGACAGGGAAGGAGGCTACACCTTC. Its protein is CASRPLDREGGYTF.